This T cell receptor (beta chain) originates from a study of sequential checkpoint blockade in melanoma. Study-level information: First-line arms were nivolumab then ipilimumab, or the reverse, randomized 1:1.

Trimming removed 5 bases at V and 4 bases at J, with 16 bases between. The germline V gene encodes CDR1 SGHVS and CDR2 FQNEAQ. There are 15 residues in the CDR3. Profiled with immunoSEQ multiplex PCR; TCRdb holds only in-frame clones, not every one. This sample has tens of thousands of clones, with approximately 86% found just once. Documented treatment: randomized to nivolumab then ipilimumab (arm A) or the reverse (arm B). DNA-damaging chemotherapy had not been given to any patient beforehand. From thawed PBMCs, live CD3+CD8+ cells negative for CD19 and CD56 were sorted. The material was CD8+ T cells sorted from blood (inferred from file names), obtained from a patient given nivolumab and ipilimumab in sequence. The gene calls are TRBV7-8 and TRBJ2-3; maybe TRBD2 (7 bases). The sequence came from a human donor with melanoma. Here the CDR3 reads CASSEVRGAPDTQYF. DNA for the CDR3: TGTGCCAGCAGCGAAGTCCGGGGGGCCCCAGATACGCAGTATTTT.